One sample yielded the 22 T cell receptor beta chains listed below, sequenced in a study of CD8 T cells in Susac syndrome. With random hexamers, reverse transcription was performed on roughly 0.5 to 1 ug of RNA. Using its own MiXCR run on the immunoSEQ multiplex PCR reads, TCRdb lists one record per CDR3 protein. Among about 290,000 distinct CDR3 sequences listed, 75% to 90% were seen once. Material for sequencing was CD8+ T cells from PBMCs. The receptors here all came from a human donor with multiple sclerosis.

The V gene is TRBV7-9, the J gene TRBJ2-7; D uncertain. Per germline, CDR1 SEHNR and CDR2 FQNEAQ (reference sequence). The CDR3 runs to 11 residues. Between the trimmed V and J ends, which lost 1 base and 10 bases, there was a span of 8 bases. The CDR3 DNA follows: TGTGCCAGCAGCTTAGGCACGCTCCAGTACTTC. This encodes CASSLGTLQYF.

The V and J genes are TRBV7-9 and TRBJ2-6; no clear D gene. The germline V gene has CDR1 SEHNR and CDR2 FQNEAQ (reference sequence). The V end lost 2 bases, the J end lost 1 base, and 12 bases lay between the germline ends. The CDR3 has 17 residues. The CDR3 region has the DNA TGTGCCAGCAGCTTACGGCTGTTTGGATCTGGGGCCAACGTCCTGACTTTC. Encoded protein: CASSLRLFGSGANVLTF.

The chain joins TRBV27 to TRBJ2-7; D is ambiguous. Trimming removed 6 bases at V and 4 bases at J, with 13 bases between. This CDR3 is 13 amino acids long. Germline lookup yields CDR1 MNHEY and CDR2 SMNVEV (reference sequence). The CDR3 bases are TGTGCCAGCAGCCAAAGGGTGAAATACGAGCAGTACTTC. Its translation is CASSQRVKYEQYF.

This chain links TRBV3-1 with TRBJ2-6, with D perhaps TRBD2 (6 bases). Germline V gene data show CDR1 as LGHDT and CDR2 as YNNKEL (reference sequence). V gave up 0 bases and J gave up 2 bases, with 14 bases separating them. The CDR3 totals 18 residues. For the CDR3, the DNA is TGTGCCAGCAGCCAAGATCCGGGGACTCCCCCTGGGGCCAACGTCCTGACTTTC. Amino acids: CASSQDPGTPPGANVLTF. The whole variable domain, filled in from reference TRBV3-1 and TRBJ2-6, reads DTAVSQTPKYLVTQMGNDKSIKCEQNLGHDTMYWYKQDSKKFLKIMFSYNNKELIINETVPNRFSPKSPDKAHLNLHINSLELGDSAVYFCASSQDPGTPPGANVLTFGAGSRLTVL.

The V gene is TRBV12-3 or TRBV12-4, the J gene TRBJ2-3; TRBD2 matches at 9 bases. This CDR3 has 18 amino acids. Trimming removed 2 bases from V and 4 bases from J; junction bases left unmatched: 13. The CDR3 region is CASSLNPLSGGRPDTQYF. DNA for the CDR3: TGTGCCAGCAGTTTAAACCCTCTCAGCGGGGGGCGGCCAGATACGCAGTATTTT.

The chain joins TRBV12-3 or TRBV12-4 to TRBJ2-5; TRBD1 aligns across 7 bases. CDR3 length: 14 amino acids. V lost 4 bases and J lost 5; bases outside the gene matches: 7. CDR3 sequence reads: CASSSRQGGETQYF. The CDR3 region has the DNA TGTGCCAGCAGTTCCAGACAGGGTGGCGAGACCCAGTACTTC.

The rearrangement links TRBV27 to TRBJ2-7; D may be TRBD2 (6 bases). CDR1 and CDR2 (germline): MNHEY, SMNVEV (reference sequence). V was cut by 2 bases and J by 4 bases, with 18 bases left in between. The CDR3 is 16 amino acids. CDR3 amino acids: CASSLNHLEGYYEQYF. Written as DNA, the CDR3 is TGTGCCAGCAGTTTAAATCATTTGGAGGGTTATTACGAGCAGTACTTC.

The chain uses TRBV4-3 and TRBJ2-7; D unclear. Germline-derived CDR1 and CDR2 are LGHNA and YSLEER. CDR3 length equals 16 residues. Trimming took 1 base from V and 2 from J, leaving 15 bases between them. The CDR3 region is CASSQGWTERAYEQYF. CDR3 coding DNA: TGCGCCAGCAGCCAAGGCTGGACGGAGAGAGCCTACGAGCAGTACTTC.

The chain joins TRBV4-3 to TRBJ2-3, with 7 bases matching TRBD2. The V and J ends lost 1 base and 3 bases, in that order; junction bases with no gene match: 10. The CDR3 consists of 17 residues. In germline, CDR1 is LGHNA, CDR2 YSLEER. CDR3 nucleotides: TGCGCCAGCAGCCAAGTCCTTGGTGGGGGGGGTACAGATACGCAGTATTTT. Protein: CASSQVLGGGGTDTQYF.

The chain is built from TRBV29-1 and TRBJ1-2; D unclear. With 4 bases removed from V and 3 bases from J, the gap between germline ends came to 12 bases. CDR1 SQVTM and CDR2 ANQGSEA come from the germline V gene. This CDR3 region has 13 residues. The CDR3 sequence: CSVGDGPYYGYTF. The DNA for the CDR3 is TGCAGCGTTGGCGACGGCCCGTACTATGGCTACACCTTC.

This chain links TRBV5-4 with TRBJ2-7, with unresolved D. Per the germline V gene, CDR1 is SGHNT and CDR2 is YYREEE (reference sequence). This CDR3 has 15 amino acids. V gave up 1 base and J gave up 3 bases, with 14 bases separating them. This CDR3 reads CASSLYETANYEQYF. Here the CDR3 DNA reads TGTGCCAGCAGCTTGTACGAAACTGCTAACTACGAGCAGTACTTC.

V and J are TRBV12-5 and TRBJ2-3, with 9 bases lining up with TRBD1. V was clipped by 5 bases and J by 4 bases; unmatched bases: 4. Germline V CDR1 and CDR2: LGHNT, FRNRAP. The CDR3 contains 14 residues. This chain's CDR3 is CASGGGQGSDTQYF. As DNA, the CDR3 is TGTGCTAGTGGTGGGGGACAGGGATCAGATACGCAGTATTTT.

This sequence joins TRBV4-1 and TRBJ2-1; TRBD2 is a possible D gene (5 bases). CDR3 length: 14 amino acids. The germline V gene has CDR1 MGHRA and CDR2 YSYEKL. Trimming removed 0 bases at V and 3 bases at J, with 6 bases between. The CDR3: CASSQDRDYNEQFF. The CDR3 DNA is TGCGCCAGCAGCCAAGATCGGGACTACAATGAGCAGTTCTTC.

This clonotype appeared a few times. Sequence at one end of the junction differs from germline and may be a read error. This sequence joins TRBV5-1 and TRBJ2-7; weak D call: TRBD2 (5 bases). Germline V gene data show CDR1 as SGHRS and CDR2 as YFSETQ. CDR3 length equals 14 residues. CDR3 coding DNA: TGTGCCAGCAGCTTCCCGGGGAGCTCCTACGAGCAGTACTTC. This codes for CASSFPGSSYEQYF.

The V gene is TRBV13, the J gene TRBJ1-2, with 9 bases matching TRBD1. Germline-derived CDR1 and CDR2 are PRHDT and FYEKMQ (reference sequence). The V gene end was trimmed by 2 bases and the J gene end by 7 bases; junction bases not matched to a gene: 11. This CDR3 has 16 amino acids. The CDR3 is CASSLRDPGQGGGYTF. CDR3 DNA sequence: TGTGCCAGCAGCTTACGGGATCCGGGACAGGGAGGTGGCTACACCTTC.

The rearrangement uses TRBV14 and TRBJ2-7; 8 nucleotides line up with TRBD1. Unmatched junction bases numbered 12, after V lost 1 base and J lost 10 bases. This CDR3 is 15 amino acids long. Germline V gives CDR1 SGHDN, CDR2 FVKESK. CDR3: CASSQVDSGGGFQYF. The CDR3 region has the DNA TGTGCCAGCAGCCAAGTGGACTCAGGGGGCGGTTTTCAGTACTTC.

The rearrangement uses TRBV30 and TRBJ1-4; D gene unclear. This CDR3 contains 16 residues. In germline, CDR1 is GTSNPN, CDR2 SVGIG (reference sequence). Trimming removed 1 base at V and 4 bases at J, with 16 bases between. The CDR3 region has the DNA TGTGCCTGGAGTGACATAAGATCATCAATTAATGAAAAACTGTTTTTT. It is translated as CAWSDIRSSINEKLFF. Complete variable domain (other parts from reference TRBV30 and TRBJ1-4): SQTIHQWPATLVQPVGSPLSLECTVEGTSNPNLYWYRQAAGRGLQLLFYSVGIGQISSEVPQNLSASRPQDRQFILSSKKLLLSDSGFYLCAWSDIRSSINEKLFFGSGTQLSVL.

This clonotype was counted between two and nine times. The DNA of the CDR3 is TGTGCCAGCAGCGTTGAGATATCCAGTAACGAGCAGTACTTC. Its translation is CASSVEISSNEQYF. The rearrangement links TRBV9 to TRBJ2-7; D is unresolved. The CDR3 has 14 amino acids. Germline loops: CDR1 SGDLS, CDR2 YYNGEE. V lost 2 bases to trimming and J lost 5 bases, with 14 bases between them.

The CDR3 DNA reads as TGTGCCAGCAGCCCCTTCACTGGCGAGCAGTACTTC. Encoded protein: CASSPFTGEQYF. The chain employs TRBV7-9 and TRBJ2-7, with unresolved D. The V gene's germline CDR1 is SEHNR and CDR2 FQNEAQ (reference sequence). CDR3 length: 12 amino acids. Trimming removed 5 bases at V and 6 bases at J, with 11 bases between. Combining the CDR3 with reference TRBV7-9 and TRBJ2-7 gives the whole variable domain DTGVSQNPRHKITKRGQNVTFRCDPISEHNRLYWYRQTLGQGPEFLTYFQNEAQLEKSRLLSDRFSAERPKGSFSTLEIQRTEQGDSAMYLCASSPFTGEQYFGPGTRLTVT.

The chain uses TRBV7-9 and TRBJ1-4; TRBD1 aligns across 8 bases. The germline gives CDR1 SEHNR, CDR2 FQNEAQ (reference sequence). V shed 7 bases, J shed 3 bases, and the junction held 10 bases outside the gene matches. The CDR3 is 16 residues long. The CDR3 reads CASTSRQGAANEKLFF. CDR3 DNA sequence: TGTGCCAGCACCTCTCGCCAGGGGGCGGCTAATGAAAAACTGTTTTTT.

The table lists this clonotype with a count of one. This chain joins TRBV19 and TRBJ2-5, with TRBD2 matching over 16 bases. V trimming: 5 bases; J trimming: 2 bases; junction bases outside the gene matches: 8. CDR1 is LNHDA, CDR2 SQIVND, per germline (reference sequence). This CDR3 comprises 18 residues. For the CDR3, the DNA is TGTGCCAGTAGTCCGGGACTAGCGGGAGGGCTTTGGCAAGAGACCCAGTACTTC. It encodes CASSPGLAGGLWQETQYF. Together with reference TRBV19 and TRBJ2-5, the CDR3 gives the full variable domain: DGGITQSPKYLFRKEGQNVTLSCEQNLNHDAMYWYRQDPGQGLRLIYYSQIVNDFQKGDIAEGYSVSREKKESFPLTVTSAQKNPTAFYLCASSPGLAGGLWQETQYFGPGTRLLVL.

The gene calls are TRBV4-3 and TRBJ2-1; D might be TRBD1 or TRBD2, each matching 6 bases. The V end was cut by 0 bases, the J end by 0 bases, with 15 bases between. The CDR3 extends over 18 amino acids. Germline V CDR1 and CDR2: LGHNA, YSLEER. This CDR3 reads CASSQDLRGGSSYNEQFF. As DNA, the CDR3 is TGCGCCAGCAGCCAAGATCTAAGAGGGGGGAGCTCCTACAATGAGCAGTTCTTC.